This TCR beta chain is drawn from a study of blood T cell repertoires in COVID-19 (dated by TCRdb to the early 2020s). In the study overall: The collaborator samples originated in the United States, Italy and Spain and spanned the acute and convalescent phases of COVID-19. The dataset comprised deeply sampled blood TCRbeta repertoires from subjects exposed to, actively infected with, or recovered from COVID-19. Sample metadata almost always included a de-identified subject ID, COVID-19 status, age in years and sex. The prospective study material was composed of cDNA or gDNA derived from T cells, B-cell-depleted T cells, or PBMCs. Where HLA class I and class II types were available, the types were taken from metadata supplied by the sample provider, not from assay-based typing. The repertoires were released in a freely available public database intended as a resource for research on the immune response to SARS-CoV-2. The samples were drawn from two sources: the first 160 participants of the ongoing ImmuneRACE study, and 1,200 or so subjects contributed by 6 global collaborators. On the study overall, not on this receptor specifically: How much clinical and demographic metadata was included differed by source and by participant, and the metadata was provided uncurated.

Deletion took 6 bases off V and 7 bases off J, with a span of 16 bases between the germline ends. Reading the germline V gene (reference sequence) gives CDR1 LNHDA and CDR2 SQIVND. Including cysteine and phenylalanine, the CDR3 has 14 amino acids. The entry retains the CDR3 DNA only, 42 bases that are in frame from base 1. TCRbeta CDR3 regions were amplified from genomic DNA using the immunoSEQ Assay, a bias-controlled multiplex PCR. Processing in the source paper ran as follows. Nucleated cell counts per sample were estimated from amplification of reference gene primers within the assay. To quantify the absolute abundance of each unique TCRbeta CDR3 rearrangement, sequence reads were collapsed and filtered. For each sample, productive Simpson clonality was calculated as the square root of Simpson's diversity index over productive rearrangements. Not all clones reach the TCRdb copy of this immuneACCESS table, which keeps in-frame sequences only. Checked studies attribute under half of the gap to unresolved V genes and leave the rest unexplained. The V and J calls and clone size were taken over from that table, and D and trimming were inferred from the DNA. In this sample the table shows 150,000 or so clones, about 86% of which occur a single time. Of the sample, 5.5% to 7% is held by the ten largest clones.

Collaborating institutions collected whole blood in K2EDTA tubes following their own protocols. For TCRbeta analysis, collaborators shipped samples as frozen whole blood, isolated PBMCs, or DNA extracted from either of those sample types. In regard to this clone: What antigen it recognizes has not been identified. No qualities accompany the bases; no much larger clone lies one base away.

The sample was peripheral blood. The rearranged chain carries TRBV19 and TRBJ1-5; tentative D gene TRBD1, with 6 bases matching. This receptor was obtained from a man in his forties or fifties with active or convalescent COVID-19. The CDR3 region reads CASRWGRGGQPQHF. The nucleotide sequence reads as follows: TGTGCCAGTAGATGGGGGCGAGGGGGACAGCCCCAGCATTTT.